This entry concerns a single T cell receptor (beta chain). The sample belongs to a study of spatial heterogeneity in lung cancer. The time point here: sample taken at primary tumor resection. Unsorted whole RNA from tumor, nontumor lung or frozen PBMC underwent sequencing. In germline, CDR1 is MDHEN, CDR2 SYDVKM. The germline V and J ends were trimmed by 2 bases and 2 bases, with 10 bases remaining between them. This CDR3 contains 15 residues. TCR cDNA molecules each carried a unique molecular identifier. TCRdb used MiXCR to reprocess the 5' RACE reads, holding one entry per CDR3 protein. The table shows under 100,000 distinct CDR3 sequences, with 7% to 9% occurring only once.

Specimen: PBMCs, collected at surgery. This clonotype originated in a male donor with early-stage non-small cell lung cancer. The gene calls are TRBV28 and TRBJ1-5, with unresolved D. The CDR3, as DNA: TGTGCCAGCAGTTTACCCAGGAGGGGCAATCAGCCCCAGCATTTT. Its translation is CASSLPRRGNQPQHF.